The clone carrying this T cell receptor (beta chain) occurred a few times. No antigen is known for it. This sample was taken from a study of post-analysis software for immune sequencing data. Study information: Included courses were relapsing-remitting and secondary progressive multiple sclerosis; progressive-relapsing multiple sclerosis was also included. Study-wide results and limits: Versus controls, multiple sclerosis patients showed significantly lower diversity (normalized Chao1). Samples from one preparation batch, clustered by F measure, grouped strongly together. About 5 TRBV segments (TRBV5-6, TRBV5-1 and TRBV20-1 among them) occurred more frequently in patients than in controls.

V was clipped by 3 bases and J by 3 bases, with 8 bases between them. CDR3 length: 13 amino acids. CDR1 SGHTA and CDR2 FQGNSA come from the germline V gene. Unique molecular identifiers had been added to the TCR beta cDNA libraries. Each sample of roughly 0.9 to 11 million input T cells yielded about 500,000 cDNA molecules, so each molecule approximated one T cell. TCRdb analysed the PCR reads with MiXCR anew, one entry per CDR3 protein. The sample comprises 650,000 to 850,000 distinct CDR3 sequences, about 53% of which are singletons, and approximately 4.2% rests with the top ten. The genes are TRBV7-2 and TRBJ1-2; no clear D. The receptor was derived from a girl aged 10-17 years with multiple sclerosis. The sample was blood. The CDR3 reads CASSFGGYYGYTF. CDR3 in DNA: TGTGCCAGCAGCTTTGGCGGCTACTATGGCTACACCTTC.